These T cell receptor beta chains were read from a single sample in a study of OX40 agonist ivuxolimab in advanced cancers. The method was immunoSEQ multiplex PCR; TCRdb's version includes in-frame clones alone and lacks a portion of them. The table lists approximately 76,000 clones, 93% of them singletons, with around 5.9% in the top ten. Material: CD4+ or CD8+ T cells sorted from blood, obtained in a trial of the OX40 agonist ivuxolimab. Source of these receptors: an adult with an advanced solid tumor such as melanoma, head and neck, liver or kidney cancer. Each CDR3 is given with its conserved first and last residue. A D gene is named only where the DNA matches it firmly.

D gene	V gene	J gene	CDR3 protein	CDR3 DNA
TRBD2	TRBV27	TRBJ2-7	CASRGLAYEQYF	TGTGCCAGCCGCGGACTAGCCTACGAGCAGTACTTC
.	TRBV5-6	TRBJ2-7	CASSLGGVYEQYF	TGTGCCAGCAGCTTAGGGGGGGTCTACGAGCAGTACTTC
.	TRBV7-9	TRBJ2-3	CASSPPRDHPDTQYF	TGTGCCAGCAGCCCTCCCCGGGACCATCCAGATACGCAGTATTTT
TRBD2	TRBV7-2	TRBJ2-2	CASSFLAGGPWVGELFF	TGTGCCAGCAGCTTTTTAGCGGGGGGTCCCTGGGTCGGGGAGCTGTTTTTT
.	TRBV4-3	TRBJ1-5	CASSQDSGSQPQHF	TGCGCCAGCAGCCAAGATTCAGGGAGCCAGCCCCAGCATTTT
.	TRBV19	TRBJ2-2	CASSIDRDTGELFF	TGTGCCAGTAGTATAGACAGGGACACCGGGGAGCTGTTTTTT
.	TRBV29-1	TRBJ1-2	CSVVAGKGYGYTF	TGCAGCGTTGTGGCAGGGAAGGGCTATGGCTACACCTTC
.	TRBV4-1	TRBJ2-3	CASSQEKTNTDTQYF	TGCGCCAGCAGCCAAGAGAAGACAAACACAGATACGCAGTATTTT
.	TRBV28	TRBJ2-3	CASSDNTQYF	TGTGCCAGCAGTGACAATACGCAGTATTTT
TRBD2	TRBV27	TRBJ2-7	CASSPIAGGSGEQYF	TGTGCCAGCAGTCCCATAGCGGGGGGTTCGGGTGAGCAGTACTTC
.	TRBV7-9	TRBJ1-1	CASSSIGHVEAFF	TGTGCCAGCAGCTCGATAGGACATGTTGAAGCTTTCTTT
TRBD1	TRBV12-5	TRBJ2-2	CASGFLTGYTGELFF	TGTGCTAGTGGTTTCCTGACAGGGTACACCGGGGAGCTGTTTTTT
TRBD2	TRBV5-1	TRBJ2-5	CASSLGGRETQYF	TGCGCCAGCAGCTTGGGCGGGAGAGAGACCCAGTACTTC